The next 5 T cell receptor beta chains were all read from a single sample in a study of T-cell reconstitution after alpha-beta-depleted transplantation in children. Unique molecular identifiers were incorporated into the prepared TCRbeta library. TCRdb called the PCR reads again in MiXCR, with one record for every CDR3 protein. The sample carries about 610,000 distinct CDR3 sequences, 27% recorded once. The starting material was PBMCs, obtained before TCRalphabeta/CD19-depleted stem cell transplant. Receptors originate from a boy younger than two with Wiskott-Aldrich syndrome, due to receive a stem cell transplant.

The rearrangement uses TRBV5-1 and TRBJ2-1, with TRBD2 matching 10 bases. This CDR3 spans 15 amino acids. V gave up 5 bases and J gave up 8 bases; unmatched junction bases: 10. Per germline, CDR1 SGHRS and CDR2 YFSETQ. CDR3 loop: CASRTLAGGGHEQFF. The DNA of the CDR3 is TGCGCCAGCAGGACCTTAGCGGGAGGTGGCCATGAGCAGTTCTTC.

The chain carries TRBV28 and TRBJ2-3, with a possible D match to TRBD1 (6 bases). From germline, CDR1 is MDHEN and CDR2 SYDVKM. This CDR3 has 15 amino acids. V lost 3 bases and J 6 bases, leaving 16 bases between the germline ends. The DNA for the CDR3 is TGTGCCAGCAGTTTCGACAGGAAGGGTAGGGATACGCAGTATTTT. Translation gives CASSFDRKGRDTQYF.

The V gene is TRBV10-3, the J gene TRBJ2-3; tentatively, D is TRBD2 (6 bases). Trimming removed 3 bases at V and 0 bases at J, with 16 bases between. The germline gives CDR1 ENHRY, CDR2 SYGVKD. CDR3 length: 17 residues. The chain's CDR3 is CAISETPGRSSTDTQYF. The CDR3 DNA reads TGTGCCATCAGTGAAACCCCCGGGAGAAGTAGCACAGATACGCAGTATTTT.

This sequence joins TRBV20-1 and TRBJ2-2, with D unclear. Germline V lookup: CDR1 DFQATT, CDR2 SNEGSKA (reference sequence). V dropped 2 bases and J dropped 3 bases, with 13 bases sitting between them. This CDR3 has 15 residues. This CDR3 reads CSARSRVGHTGELFF. The CDR3 nucleotides read TGCAGTGCTAGATCTAGGGTCGGGCACACCGGGGAGCTGTTTTTT.

In its sample, this clonotype was seen a few times. The chain uses TRBV10-3 and TRBJ2-1; TRBD1 might be the D (5 bases). V was clipped by 5 bases and J by 2 bases, with 7 bases between them. This CDR3 comprises 13 residues. Germline-derived CDR1 and CDR2 are ENHRY and SYGVKD. CDR3 amino acids: CAISLQAYNEQFF. CDR3 DNA sequence: TGTGCCATCAGTCTACAGGCCTACAATGAGCAGTTCTTC.